A selection of T cell receptor beta chains follows, all from one sample in a study of blood T cells in healthy people across ages. One entry per CDR3 protein, called by TCRdb with MiXCR from the 5' RACE reads. The repertoire includes about 280,000 distinct CDR3 sequences, around 30% of them detected once, and around 29% sits in the top ten. The sequenced material came from blood. The receptors were gathered from a woman in her 70s in good health. CDR3s include the opening cysteine and the closing phenylalanine or tryptophan. D genes are given only for firm matches. Size tells how often a clone was seen (once, few, many) or the class of an expanded clone, and some rows leave it out.

v_call	j_call	clone_size	d_call	cdr3_nt	cdr3_aa
TRBV7-9	TRBJ1-4	few	-	TGTGCCAGCAGCTTAGGATCAGGGGCGCATGAAAAACTGTTTTTT	CASSLGSGAHEKLFF
TRBV10-3	TRBJ2-3	many	-	TGTGCCATCAGTGACAGTTATACGCAGTATTTT	CAISDSYTQYF
TRBV29-1	TRBJ2-2	-	TRBD2	TGCAGCGCCAAGACTAGCGGAAACACCGGGGAGCTGTTTTTT	CSAKTSGNTGELFF
TRBV10-3	TRBJ1-4	-	-	TGTGCCATCAGCGATGGGCGGCCGAATGAAAAACTGTTTTTT	CAISDGRPNEKLFF
TRBV20-1	TRBJ1-5	few	-	TGCAGTGCTGATAGAGGGGGGCGACTCAATCAGCCCCAGCATTTT	CSADRGGRLNQPQHF
TRBV7-7	TRBJ2-5	few	TRBD1	TGTGCTAGCGGCACGGACAGGGGGTCGGGGGAGACCCAGTACTTC	CASGTDRGSGETQYF
TRBV15	TRBJ2-5	-	TRBD2	TGTGCCACCAGCAGAACTAGCGGGGAAGAGACCCAGTACTTC	CATSRTSGEETQYF
TRBV20-1	TRBJ2-1	few	-	TGCAGTGCCATGAGCGGTATTACCGACAATGAGCAGTTCTTC	CSAMSGITDNEQFF
TRBV6-1	TRBJ1-3	few	-	TGTGCCAGCAGTGAAGGTTTCACCATATATTTT	CASSEGFTIYF
TRBV4-3	TRBJ2-5	-	TRBD1	TGCGCCAGCAGCCAAGCGACAGGGTTCGGAGAGACCCAGTACTTC	CASSQATGFGETQYF
TRBV7-2	TRBJ1-4	-	TRBD1	TGTGCCAGCAGCTCAAGGACAGGGGCTAATGAAAAACTGTTTTTT	CASSSRTGANEKLFF
TRBV29-1	TRBJ1-1	once	-	TGCAGCGTTGAAGAGTACAGGGAGGGGGCTTTCTTT	CSVEEYREGAFF
TRBV6-6	TRBJ2-7	once	TRBD2	TGTGCCAGCAGAGATGGGACTAACTCCTACGAGCAGTACTTC	CASRDGTNSYEQYF
TRBV5-5	TRBJ1-5	few	-	TGTGCCAGCAGCTTCAGGGATTATAGCAATCAGCCCCAGCATTTT	CASSFRDYSNQPQHF
TRBV3-1	TRBJ2-1	-	TRBD2	TGTGCCAGCGGTAAGACTAGCGGACTACCCAATGAGCAGTTCTTC	CASGKTSGLPNEQFF
TRBV4-3	TRBJ2-5	many	TRBD2	TGCGCCAGCAGCCAAGATTGGACTAGTGGAGAGACCCAGTACTTC	CASSQDWTSGETQYF
TRBV5-1	TRBJ2-3	-	-	TGCGCCAGCAGCTTGGGCTACCCCACAGATACGCAGTATTTT	CASSLGYPTDTQYF
TRBV29-1	TRBJ2-5	many	-	TGCAGCGTCCCATTGGGCAGGGCAGTGACCCAGTACTTC	CSVPLGRAVTQYF
TRBV5-1	TRBJ1-2	once	TRBD1	TGCGCCAGCAGCCTGGGGACAGAGTATGGCTACACCTTC	CASSLGTEYGYTF
TRBV7-2	TRBJ2-4	few	-	TGTGCCAGCAGCGATGACCGATTAGCCAAAAACATTCAGTACTTC	CASSDDRLAKNIQYF
TRBV20-1	TRBJ2-7	-	-	TGCAGTGCTAGAGACAGTCTCTCCTACGAGCAGTACTTC	CSARDSLSYEQYF
TRBV28	TRBJ2-6	-	-	TGTGCCAGCAGATTCTCTGGGGCCAACGTCCTGACTTTC	CASRFSGANVLTF
TRBV12-3/TRBV12-4	TRBJ1-6	few	-	TGTGCCAGCAGTTTCGGGGAGCCGGGACCTTCACCCCTCCACTTT	CASSFGEPGPSPLHF
TRBV4-1	TRBJ2-7	few	-	TGCGCCAGCAGCCTCACTAGTGGGCACGAGCAGTACTTC	CASSLTSGHEQYF
TRBV20-1	TRBJ2-4	-	-	TGCAGTGCTAGCTACGGGGCAATTCAGTACTTC	CSASYGAIQYF
TRBV3-1	TRBJ1-2	few	TRBD1	TGTACCAGCAGCCAAGATTTCCAGGGGGATGGCTACACCTTC	CTSSQDFQGDGYTF
TRBV7-9	TRBJ1-3	-	-	TGTGCCAGCAGCTTAGGAGAGGGGCCTGGAAACACCATATATTTT	CASSLGEGPGNTIYF
TRBV11-2	TRBJ2-7	-	TRBD2	TGTGCCAGCAGCCTAAATAGCGGGAGAGCCTCCGAGCAGTACTTC	CASSLNSGRASEQYF
TRBV20-1	TRBJ2-1	-	-	TGCAGTGCAAAAGGCGGTAGCAGATACAATGAGCAGTTCTTC	CSAKGGSRYNEQFF
TRBV5-1	TRBJ2-1	-	TRBD2	TGCGCCAGCAGCTTGAGTCTGACAGCGGGAGGCAATGAGCAGTTCTTC	CASSLSLTAGGNEQFF
TRBV29-1	TRBJ2-3	few	-	TGCAGCGGGGGAGCGGATACGCAGTATTTT	CSGGADTQYF
TRBV10-3	TRBJ2-5	-	-	TGTGCCATCAGTGAGGATTTCCCCCCTGGGGCGTTGGAGACCCAGTACTTC	CAISEDFPPGALETQYF
TRBV20-1	TRBJ2-7	-	TRBD1	TGCAGTGCTAGAGATGCCGGGACAGGGTCACTATACGAGCAGTACTTC	CSARDAGTGSLYEQYF
TRBV6-5	TRBJ1-1	-	-	TGTGCCAGCAGTTGGGGTCCCGGGGGAACTGAAGCTTTCTTT	CASSWGPGGTEAFF
TRBV6-1	TRBJ1-5	few	-	TGTGCCAGCAGTGAGGTTGGCAATCAGCCCCAGCATTTT	CASSEVGNQPQHF
TRBV7-2	TRBJ2-3	-	-	TGTGCCAGCAGCCCTCGATGGGGACTAGATACGCAGTATTTT	CASSPRWGLDTQYF
TRBV20-1	TRBJ2-7	-	-	TGCAGTGCCCCCCCTGGGTACGAGCAGTACTTC	CSAPPGYEQYF
TRBV27	TRBJ1-5	-	-	TGTGCCAGCAGTTTAGAGCGATCTCAGCCCCAGCATTTT	CASSLERSQPQHF
TRBV12-5	TRBJ2-1	-	-	TGTGCTAGTGGTTTTATTTCTTCCTTGAATGAGCAGTTCTTC	CASGFISSLNEQFF
TRBV5-8	TRBJ2-6	-	-	TGTGCCTGCAGCTTGCGAAGTACTGGGGCCAACGTCCTGACTTTC	CACSLRSTGANVLTF
TRBV4-1	TRBJ2-1	few	TRBD1	TGCGCCAGCAGCCGGGACAGGACTGTATACAATGAGCAGTTCTTC	CASSRDRTVYNEQFF
TRBV6-2/TRBV6-3	TRBJ1-1	few	-	TGTGCCAGCAGTTACGGGGGGCTGGCAGCTTTCTTT	CASSYGGLAAFF
TRBV6-6	TRBJ2-5	-	-	TGTGCCAGCAGTTTTCAGGGAGGAAGCGAGACCCAGTACTTC	CASSFQGGSETQYF
TRBV10-2	TRBJ2-7	-	-	TGCGCCAGCGGCGCCGAGCAGTACTTC	CASGAEQYF
TRBV7-3	TRBJ2-7	few	-	TGTGCCAGCAGCTTAATCCACAGTGGCGAGCAGTACTTC	CASSLIHSGEQYF
TRBV12-3/TRBV12-4	TRBJ2-1	-	-	TGTGCCAGCAGTTTAGATCTGCCAGGACAATACAATGAGCAGTTCTTC	CASSLDLPGQYNEQFF
TRBV29-1	TRBJ2-3	-	-	TGCAGCGTTCACCGCGGGATAAGCACAGATACGCAGTATTTT	CSVHRGISTDTQYF
TRBV20-1	TRBJ2-1	-	-	TGCAGTGCTAGAGATCTGCGGGGAAGCAATGAGCAGTTCTTC	CSARDLRGSNEQFF
TRBV18	TRBJ2-1	few	TRBD2	TGTGCCAGCTCAAATCCGCCTGGCAGCGGGAGGGCCCTTCAAGAGCAGTTCTTC	CASSNPPGSGRALQEQFF
TRBV12-3/TRBV12-4	TRBJ1-2	-	-	TGTGCCAGCAGCCTAGCGTGGTCTGGCAGGGGAGACTATGGCTACACCTTC	CASSLAWSGRGDYGYTF